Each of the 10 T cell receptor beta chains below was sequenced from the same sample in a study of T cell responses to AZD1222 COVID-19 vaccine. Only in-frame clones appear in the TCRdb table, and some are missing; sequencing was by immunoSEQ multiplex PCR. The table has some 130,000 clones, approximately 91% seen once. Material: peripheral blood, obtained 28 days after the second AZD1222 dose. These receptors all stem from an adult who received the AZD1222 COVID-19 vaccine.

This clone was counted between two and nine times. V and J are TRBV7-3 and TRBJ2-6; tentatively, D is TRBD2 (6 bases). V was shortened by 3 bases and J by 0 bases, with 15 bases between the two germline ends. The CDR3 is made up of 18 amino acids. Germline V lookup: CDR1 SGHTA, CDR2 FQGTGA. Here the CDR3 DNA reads TGTGCCAGCAGCTTGGGAGGAGGAACTAACTCTGGGGCCAACGTCCTGACTTTC. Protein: CASSLGGGTNSGANVLTF.

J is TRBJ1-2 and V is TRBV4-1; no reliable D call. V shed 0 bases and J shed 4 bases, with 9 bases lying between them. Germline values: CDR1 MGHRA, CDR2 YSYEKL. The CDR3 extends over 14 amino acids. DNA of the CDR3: TGCGCCAGCAGCCAAGAGGTCCAGTCCTATGGCTACACCTTC. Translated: CASSQEVQSYGYTF.

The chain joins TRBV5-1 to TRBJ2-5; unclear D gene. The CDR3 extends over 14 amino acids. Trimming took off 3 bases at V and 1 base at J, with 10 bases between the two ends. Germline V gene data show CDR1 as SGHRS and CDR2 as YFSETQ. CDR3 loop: CASSSYTPQETQYF. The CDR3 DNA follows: TGCGCCAGCAGCTCCTACACACCCCAAGAGACCCAGTACTTC.

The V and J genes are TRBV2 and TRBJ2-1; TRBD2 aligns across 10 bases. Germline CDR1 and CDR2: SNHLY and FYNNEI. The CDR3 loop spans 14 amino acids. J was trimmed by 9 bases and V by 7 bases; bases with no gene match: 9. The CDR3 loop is CASTLLAGEGEQFF. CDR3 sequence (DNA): TGTGCCAGCACTTTGCTAGCGGGAGAAGGTGAGCAGTTCTTC.

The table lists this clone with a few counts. Here the CDR3 reads CASKVGTVILGRTGELFF. The CDR3 DNA is TGTGCCAGCAAGGTGGGGACAGTAATTTTAGGGAGGACCGGGGAGCTGTTTTTT. This chain joins TRBV27 and TRBJ2-2; TRBD1 might be the D (7 bases). The CDR3 consists of 18 residues. Germline V CDR1 and CDR2: MNHEY, SMNVEV (reference sequence). The V gene lost 7 bases and the J gene lost 5 bases, with 26 bases spanning the gap.

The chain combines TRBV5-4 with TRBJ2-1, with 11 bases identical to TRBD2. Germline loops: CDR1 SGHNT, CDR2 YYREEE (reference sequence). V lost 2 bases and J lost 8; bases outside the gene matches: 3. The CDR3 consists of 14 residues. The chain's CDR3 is CASSFSGRGHEQFF. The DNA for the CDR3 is TGTGCCAGCAGCTTTAGCGGGAGGGGTCATGAGCAGTTCTTC. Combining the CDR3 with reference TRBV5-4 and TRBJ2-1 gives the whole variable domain ETGVTQSPTHLIKTRGQQVTLRCSSQSGHNTVSWYQQALGQGPQFIFQYYREEENGRGNFPPRFSGLQFPNYSSELNVNALELDDSALYLCASSFSGRGHEQFFGPGTRLTVL.

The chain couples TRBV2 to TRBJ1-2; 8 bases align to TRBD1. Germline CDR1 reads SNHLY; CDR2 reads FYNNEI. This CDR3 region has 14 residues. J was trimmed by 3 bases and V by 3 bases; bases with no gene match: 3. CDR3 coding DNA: TGTGCCAGCAGTGACCAGGGGGCCCACTATGGCTACACCTTC. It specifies CASSDQGAHYGYTF.

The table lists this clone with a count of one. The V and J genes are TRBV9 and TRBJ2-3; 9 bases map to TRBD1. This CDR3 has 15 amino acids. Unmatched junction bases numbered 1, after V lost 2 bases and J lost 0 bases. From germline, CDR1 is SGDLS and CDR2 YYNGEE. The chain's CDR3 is CASSVTGGSTDTQYF. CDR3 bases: TGTGCCAGCAGCGTGACAGGGGGAAGCACAGATACGCAGTATTTT.

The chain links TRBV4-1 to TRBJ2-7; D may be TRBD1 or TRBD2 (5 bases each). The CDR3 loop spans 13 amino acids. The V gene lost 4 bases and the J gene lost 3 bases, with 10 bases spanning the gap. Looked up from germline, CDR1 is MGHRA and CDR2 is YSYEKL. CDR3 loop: CASSLQRGYEQYF. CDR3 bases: TGCGCCAGCAGCCTACAGAGGGGCTACGAGCAGTACTTC.

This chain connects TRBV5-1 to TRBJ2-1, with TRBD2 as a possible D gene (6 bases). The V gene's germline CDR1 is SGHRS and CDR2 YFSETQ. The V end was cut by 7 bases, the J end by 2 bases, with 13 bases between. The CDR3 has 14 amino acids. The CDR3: CASGSGLTYNEQFF. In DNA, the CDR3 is TGCGCCAGCGGCTCTGGACTAACCTACAATGAGCAGTTCTTC.